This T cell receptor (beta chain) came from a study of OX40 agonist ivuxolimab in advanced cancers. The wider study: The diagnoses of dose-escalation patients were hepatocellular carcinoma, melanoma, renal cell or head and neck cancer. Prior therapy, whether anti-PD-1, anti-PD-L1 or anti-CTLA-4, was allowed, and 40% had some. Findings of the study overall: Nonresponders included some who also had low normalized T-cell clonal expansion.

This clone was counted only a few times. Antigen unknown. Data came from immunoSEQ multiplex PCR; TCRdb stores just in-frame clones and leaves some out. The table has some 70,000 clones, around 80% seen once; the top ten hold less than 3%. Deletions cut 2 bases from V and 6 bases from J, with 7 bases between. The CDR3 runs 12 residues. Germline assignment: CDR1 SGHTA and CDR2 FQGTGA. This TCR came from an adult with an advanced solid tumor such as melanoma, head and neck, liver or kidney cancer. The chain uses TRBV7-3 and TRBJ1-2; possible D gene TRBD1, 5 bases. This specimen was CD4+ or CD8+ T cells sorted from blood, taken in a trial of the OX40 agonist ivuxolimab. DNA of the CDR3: TGTGCCAGCAGCTTATCGGGGGATGGCTACACCTTC. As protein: CASSLSGDGYTF.